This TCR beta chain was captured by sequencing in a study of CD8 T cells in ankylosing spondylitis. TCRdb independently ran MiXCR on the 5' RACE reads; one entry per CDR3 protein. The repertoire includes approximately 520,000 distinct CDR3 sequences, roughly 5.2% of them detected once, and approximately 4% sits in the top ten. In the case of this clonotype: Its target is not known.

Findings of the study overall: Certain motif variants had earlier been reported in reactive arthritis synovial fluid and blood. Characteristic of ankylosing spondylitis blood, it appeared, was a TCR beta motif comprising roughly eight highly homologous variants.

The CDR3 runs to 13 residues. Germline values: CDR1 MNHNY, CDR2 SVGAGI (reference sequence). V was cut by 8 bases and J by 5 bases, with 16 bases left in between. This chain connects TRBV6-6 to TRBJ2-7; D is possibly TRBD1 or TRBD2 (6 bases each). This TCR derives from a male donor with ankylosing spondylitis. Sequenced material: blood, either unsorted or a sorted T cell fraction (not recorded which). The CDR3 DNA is TGTGCCAGCCTTCGGGGGCAGGGAAACGAGCAGTACTTC. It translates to CASLRGQGNEQYF.